The 16 T cell receptor beta chains listed next were all sequenced from one sample in a study of blood T cell repertoires in COVID-19. TCRdb's copy holds only in-frame clones and misses some; the assay was immunoSEQ multiplex PCR. The sample includes roughly 300,000 clones, approximately 92% seen only once; the top ten take around 20%. The material sequenced was PBMCs or T cells enriched from blood (not recorded which). Receptors were obtained from a woman in her twenties or thirties who had recovered from COVID-19.

The DNA for the CDR3 is TGCGCCAGCAGCTTATACAGATACACTGAAGCTTTCTTT. Amino acids: CASSLYRYTEAFF. The chain employs TRBV5-1 and TRBJ1-1; no definite D call. This CDR3 spans 13 amino acids. V was trimmed by 2 bases and J by 3 bases, leaving 8 bases between them. CDR1 and CDR2 (germline): SGHRS, YFSETQ.

The chain couples TRBV2 to TRBJ1-5; maybe TRBD1 (5 bases). The V and J ends lost 5 bases and 4 bases respectively, with 12 bases between them. This CDR3 is 14 amino acids long. The germline gives CDR1 SNHLY, CDR2 FYNNEI. The CDR3 region is CASSPPGGNQPQHF. The CDR3 nucleotides read TGTGCCAGCAGTCCCCCGGGGGGAAATCAGCCCCAGCATTTT. The entire variable domain, with the rest obtained from reference TRBV2 and TRBJ1-5, is as follows: EPEVTQTPSHQVTQMGQEVILRCVPISNHLYFYWYRQILGQKVEFLVSFYNNEISEKSEIFDDQFSVERPDGSNFTLKIRSTKLEDSAMYFCASSPPGGNQPQHFGDGTRLSIL.

V usage is TRBV5-1 and J usage is TRBJ2-3, with TRBD1 matching 9 bases. Germline V CDR1 and CDR2: SGHRS, YFSETQ. J was trimmed by 2 bases and V by 4 bases; bases with no gene match: 8. CDR3 length: 16 residues. The CDR3 DNA reads TGCGCCAGCAGCCCGGGCGGGACAGGGACCACAGATACGCAGTATTTT. Translation gives CASSPGGTGTTDTQYF.

The rearrangement links TRBV18 to TRBJ2-7; TRBD2 matches 7 bases. The trim removed 3 bases at V and 6 bases at J, leaving 8 bases unmatched. Germline CDR1 KGHSH, CDR2 LQKENI. The CDR3 has 14 amino acids. The CDR3 bases are TGTGCCAGCTCACCCCGACTAGCCGTGAGCGAGCAGTACTTC. It translates to CASSPRLAVSEQYF.

This rearrangement joins TRBV24-1 to TRBJ1-2, with D maybe TRBD1 (5 bases). Germline assignment: CDR1 KGHDR and CDR2 SFDVKD. Deletions cut 3 bases from V and 4 bases from J, with 8 bases between. The CDR3 sequence is 13 residues long. CDR3 in DNA: TGTGCCACCAGTGATCCGACAGTCTATGGCTACACCTTC. Amino acid sequence: CATSDPTVYGYTF.

The V gene is TRBV12-5, the J gene TRBJ2-1; D might be TRBD1 (6 bases). Trimming shortened V by 1 base and J by 8 bases, and 9 bases separated the two germline ends. CDR1 is LGHNT, CDR2 FRNRAP, per germline. The CDR3 consists of 13 residues. As DNA, the CDR3 is TGTGCTAGTGGTTTGGCAGGGGTGGATGAGCAGTTCTTC. This codes for CASGLAGVDEQFF.

This clone was seen only a few times. The V gene is TRBV4-3, the J gene TRBJ2-1; D gene ambiguous. This CDR3 region has 16 residues. The V end was cut by 3 bases, the J end by 6 bases, with 18 bases between. The germline CDR1 and CDR2 sequences are LGHNA and YSLEER. CDR3 sequence (DNA): TGCGCCAGCAGCCATGTAGCTAGTTTCTCTCTCAATGAGCAGTTCTTC. Its protein is CASSHVASFSLNEQFF.

V is TRBV9 and J is TRBJ2-7, with 9 bases fitting TRBD1. Germline V gene lookup returns CDR1 SGDLS and CDR2 YYNGEE. This CDR3 comprises 15 residues. The V segment lost 0 bases and the J segment 1 base; nucleotides outside the gene matches: 2. The CDR3 DNA reads as TGTGCCAGCAGCGTAGCGGGACAGGGTTCCTACGAGCAGTACTTC. This codes for CASSVAGQGSYEQYF. The whole variable domain, remainder taken from reference TRBV9 and TRBJ2-7, is DSGVTQTPKHLITATGQRVTLRCSPRSGDLSVYWYQQSLDQGLQFLIQYYNGEERAKGNILERFSAQQFPDLHSELNLSSLELGDSALYFCASSVAGQGSYEQYFGPGTRLTVT.

CDR3 sequence: CASSASGAGYTDTQYF. The CDR3, as DNA: TGTGCCAGCAGTGCCAGCGGCGCCGGATACACAGATACGCAGTATTTT. This chain links TRBV28 with TRBJ2-3, with a weak D call TRBD2 (5 bases). Trimming took off 5 bases at V and 2 bases at J, with 17 bases between the two ends. Germline CDR1 reads MDHEN; CDR2 reads SYDVKM. The CDR3 loop spans 16 amino acids.

The chain combines TRBV4-1 with TRBJ2-1, with TRBD2 matching over 8 bases. Trimming removed 3 bases from V and 5 bases from J; junction bases left unmatched: 6. From germline, CDR1 is MGHRA and CDR2 YSYEKL. CDR3 length equals 15 residues. In DNA form, the CDR3 reads TGCGCCAGCAGCCAGGACGGGGGGGCCCACAATGAGCAGTTCTTC. Translation: CASSQDGGAHNEQFF.

This clone was seen only once. The J gene is TRBJ2-1, the V gene TRBV7-8; 9 bases agree with TRBD2. CDR3 length: 17 amino acids. With 4 bases clipped from V and 5 bases from J, the junction kept 12 bases outside the gene matches. The V gene's germline CDR1 is SGHVS and CDR2 FQNEAQ. The CDR3 spells CASSSPVIAGVNNEQFF. CDR3 bases: TGTGCCAGCAGCTCACCGGTTATAGCGGGAGTCAACAATGAGCAGTTCTTC.

The chain has TRBV7-2 and TRBJ1-3; no clear D. V lost 5 bases and J 4 bases, leaving 12 bases between the germline ends. This CDR3 has 14 residues. Per germline, CDR1 SGHTA and CDR2 FQGNSA. CDR3 residues: CASSPQNRGNTIYF. In nucleotides, the CDR3 is TGTGCCAGCAGCCCACAGAATAGAGGAAACACCATATATTTT.

The chain combines TRBV30 with TRBJ1-5; tentatively, D is TRBD1 (6 bases). Germline-derived CDR1 and CDR2 are GTSNPN and SVGIG (reference sequence). The V end was cut by 0 bases, the J end by 1 base, with 10 bases between. The CDR3 runs to 15 residues. The CDR3 reads CAWSVGARSNQPQHF. As DNA, the CDR3 is TGTGCCTGGAGTGTGGGGGCCCGGAGCAATCAGCCCCAGCATTTT.

The V call is TRBV6-5, the J call TRBJ1-5, with 7 nucleotides matching TRBD1. Germline CDR1 MNHEY, CDR2 SVGAGI. Losses at the gene ends were 6 bases for V and 2 bases for J; bases not matched to a gene: 7. This CDR3 has 15 amino acids. The CDR3 DNA is TGTGCCAGCAGGACAGGGATTGTGGGCAATCAGCCCCAGCATTTT. Translating it yields CASRTGIVGNQPQHF.

The V and J genes are TRBV4-3 and TRBJ2-2, with 7 bases lining up with TRBD2. The CDR3 contains 17 residues. The V gene end was trimmed by 0 bases and the J gene end by 5 bases; junction bases not matched to a gene: 9. The germline gives CDR1 LGHNA, CDR2 YSLEER. CDR3 nucleotide sequence: TGCGCCAGCAGCCAAGATAGGTTCGGCGGGGGTACCGGGGAGCTGTTTTTT. Translation: CASSQDRFGGGTGELFF.

This clone showed up just once. V and J are TRBV5-8 and TRBJ1-3; TRBD1 matches at 7 bases. The V and J ends lost 4 bases and 4 bases, in that order; junction bases with no gene match: 11. The CDR3 covers 16 residues. Germline CDR1 SGHTS, CDR2 YDEGEE. The CDR3 loop is CASSTGARGLGNTIYF. The CDR3 DNA sequence: TGTGCCAGCAGCACAGGGGCCCGGGGACTCGGAAACACCATATATTTT.